This T cell receptor (beta chain) was found in a study of blood T cell repertoires in COVID-19. Produced via immunoSEQ multiplex PCR; TCRdb's table is partial and in-frame only. The sample has some 300,000 clones; roughly 89% are singletons. After removal of 10 bases from V and 2 bases from J, the junction contained 9 bases not matched to a gene. Germline CDR1 is LNHDA and CDR2 is SQIVND (reference sequence). This CDR3 comprises 15 residues. This receptor was taken from a woman aged 25-40 years who had recovered from COVID-19. The chain links TRBV19 to TRBJ2-3; 10 nucleotides agree with TRBD2. Sequenced: PBMCs or T cells enriched from blood (not recorded which). CDR3 protein: CATKGLAVLTDTQYF. In DNA, the CDR3 is TGTGCCACGAAAGGACTAGCGGTCCTCACAGATACGCAGTATTTT.